This T cell receptor beta chain was sequenced in a study of cytomegalovirus exposure and HLA in healthy donors. This PCR relied on a set of 60 Vbeta primers and 13 Jbeta primers. In the source study's methods: As a later analysis found, there were 82 million or so unique TCR beta chains, of which roughly 11 million were shared. TCRdb's table, derived via immunoSEQ multiplex PCR, lists solely in-frame clones and lacks some. Clonal size and the V and J genes are those of that table, whereas D and trimming came from the DNA. Altogether under 300,000 clones are present, roughly 89% being singletons, with the ten largest covering 4%. On this clone itself: As yet, its antigen is unknown.

Study-wide results and limits: According to a later analysis, most TCR beta chains associated with CMV appeared HLA-restricted. The study put roughly 160 TCR beta chains on its list as cytomegalovirus-associated.

The CDR3 contains 16 residues. Germline CDR1 is LNHDA and CDR2 is SQIVND (reference sequence). V lost 7 bases and J 4 bases, leaving 21 bases between the germline ends. Sequenced sample: PBMCs. The receptor was isolated from a man aged 40-50 years in good health and CMV-seropositive. This rearrangement joins TRBV19 to TRBJ2-3; a weak D match, TRBD1 (6 bases). The CDR3: CASMDTRGSGADTQYF. CDR3 nucleotide sequence: TGTGCCAGTATGGATACTAGGGGGAGTGGGGCAGATACGCAGTATTTT.